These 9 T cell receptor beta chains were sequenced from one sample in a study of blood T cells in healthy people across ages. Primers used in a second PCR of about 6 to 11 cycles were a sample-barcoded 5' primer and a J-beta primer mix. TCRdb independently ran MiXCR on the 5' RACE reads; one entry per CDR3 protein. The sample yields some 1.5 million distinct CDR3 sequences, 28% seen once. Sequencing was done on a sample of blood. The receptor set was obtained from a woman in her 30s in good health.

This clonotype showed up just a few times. The CDR3, as DNA: TGCGCCAGCAGCTTGGGTCACGAAAACACTGAAGCTTTCTTT. It is translated as CASSLGHENTEAFF. The V and J genes are TRBV5-1 and TRBJ1-1; D is undetermined. V was shortened by 0 bases and J by 2 bases, with 8 bases between the two germline ends. The CDR3 covers 14 residues. CDR1 is SGHRS and CDR2 is YFSETQ in the germline V gene. Filled out from reference TRBV5-1 and TRBJ1-1, the complete variable domain reads KAGVTQTPRYLIKTRGQQVTLSCSPISGHRSVSWYQQTPGQGLQFLFEYFSETQRNKGNFPGRFSGRQFSNSRSEMNVSTLELGDSALYLCASSLGHENTEAFFGQGTRLTVV.

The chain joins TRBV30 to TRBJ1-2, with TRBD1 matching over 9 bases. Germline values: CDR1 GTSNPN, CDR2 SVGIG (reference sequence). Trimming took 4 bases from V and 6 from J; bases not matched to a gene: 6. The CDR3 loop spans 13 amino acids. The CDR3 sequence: CAWTGTGNDGYTF. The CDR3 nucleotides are TGTGCCTGGACCGGGACAGGGAATGATGGCTACACCTTC.

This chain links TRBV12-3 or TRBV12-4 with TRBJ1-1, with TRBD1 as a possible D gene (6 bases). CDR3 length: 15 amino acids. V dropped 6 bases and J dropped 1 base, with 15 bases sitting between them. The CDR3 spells CASRERDIQNTEAFF. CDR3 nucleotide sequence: TGTGCCAGCAGGGAGAGGGACATACAGAACACTGAAGCTTTCTTT.

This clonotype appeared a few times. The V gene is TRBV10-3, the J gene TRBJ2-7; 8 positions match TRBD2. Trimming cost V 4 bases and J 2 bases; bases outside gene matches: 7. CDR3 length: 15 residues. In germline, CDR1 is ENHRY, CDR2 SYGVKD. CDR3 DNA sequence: TGTGCCATCAGTGTGGGGACTAGATTCGCCTACGAGCAGTACTTC. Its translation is CAISVGTRFAYEQYF.

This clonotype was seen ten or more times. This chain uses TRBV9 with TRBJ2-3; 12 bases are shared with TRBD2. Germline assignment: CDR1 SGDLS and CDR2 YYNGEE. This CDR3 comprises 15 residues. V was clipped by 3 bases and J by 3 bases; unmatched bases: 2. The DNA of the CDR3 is TGTGCCAGCAGCGGAGGACTAGCGGGAACAGATACGCAGTATTTT. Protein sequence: CASSGGLAGTDTQYF.

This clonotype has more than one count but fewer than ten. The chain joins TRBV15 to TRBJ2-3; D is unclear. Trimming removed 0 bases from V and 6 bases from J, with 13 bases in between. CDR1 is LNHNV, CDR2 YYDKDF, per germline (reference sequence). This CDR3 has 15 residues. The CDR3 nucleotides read TGTGCCACCAGCAGAGAAGTGCGCGACGTGGATACGCAGTATTTT. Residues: CATSREVRDVDTQYF.

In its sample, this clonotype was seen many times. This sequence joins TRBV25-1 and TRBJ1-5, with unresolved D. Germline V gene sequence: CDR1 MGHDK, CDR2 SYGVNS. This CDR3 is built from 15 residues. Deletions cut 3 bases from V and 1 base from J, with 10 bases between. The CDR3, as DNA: TGTGCCAGCAGTGAGGGCGGGAGGAGCAATCAGCCCCAGCATTTT. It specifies CASSEGGRSNQPQHF. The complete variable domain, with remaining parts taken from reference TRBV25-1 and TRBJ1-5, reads EADIYQTPRYLVIGTGKKITLECSQTMGHDKMYWYQQDPGMELHLIHYSYGVNSTEKGDLSSESTVSRIRTEHFPLTLESARPSHTSQYLCASSEGGRSNQPQHFGDGTRLSIL.

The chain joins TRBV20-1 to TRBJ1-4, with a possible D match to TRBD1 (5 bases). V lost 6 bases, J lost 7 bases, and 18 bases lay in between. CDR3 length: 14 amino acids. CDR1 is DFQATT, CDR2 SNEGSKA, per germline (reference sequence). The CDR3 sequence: CSAIGRRGREKLFF. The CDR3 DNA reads TGCAGTGCGATAGGTCGGAGGGGACGTGAAAAACTGTTTTTT.

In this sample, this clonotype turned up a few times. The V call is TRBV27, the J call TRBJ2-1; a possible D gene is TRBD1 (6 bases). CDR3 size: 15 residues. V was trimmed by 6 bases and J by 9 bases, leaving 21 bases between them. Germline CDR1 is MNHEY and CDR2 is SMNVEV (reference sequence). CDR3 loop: CASSPPRQVKGEQFF. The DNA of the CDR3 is TGTGCCAGCAGCCCTCCCCGACAGGTAAAGGGTGAGCAGTTCTTC.